Each of the 22 T cell receptor beta chains below was sequenced from the same sample in a study of cytomegalovirus exposure and HLA in healthy donors. The PCR contained 60 Vbeta and 13 Jbeta primers. The data were produced by immunoSEQ multiplex PCR, yet TCRdb's version contains in-frame clones alone and is incomplete. The sample lists approximately 100,000 clones; around two thirds were seen once. Sequencing was done on a sample of PBMCs. The receptors shown here come from a man younger than 45 in good health and CMV-seropositive.

The V gene is TRBV5-4, the J gene TRBJ2-2; the D gene is possibly TRBD1 (5 bases). The V gene's germline CDR1 is SGHNT and CDR2 YYREEE (reference sequence). The V end was cut by 0 bases, the J end by 6 bases, with 15 bases between. This CDR3 has 16 residues. CDR3 region: CASSLGAPGSAGELFF. In DNA, the CDR3 is TGTGCCAGCAGCTTGGGGGCCCCAGGGTCAGCCGGGGAGCTGTTTTTT.

The count of this clone is one. The gene calls are TRBV5-4 and TRBJ2-7; 8 nucleotides align to TRBD1. Germline CDR1 and CDR2: SGHNT and YYREEE (reference sequence). With V trimmed by 6 bases and J by 2 bases, 7 bases remained unmatched. The length of the CDR3 is 14 residues. CDR3 residues: CASTLDRAAYEQYF. The CDR3 bases are TGTGCCAGCACTCTGGACAGGGCAGCCTACGAGCAGTACTTC. Filled out from reference TRBV5-4 and TRBJ2-7, the complete variable domain reads ETGVTQSPTHLIKTRGQQVTLRCSSQSGHNTVSWYQQALGQGPQFIFQYYREEENGRGNFPPRFSGLQFPNYSSELNVNALELDDSALYLCASTLDRAAYEQYFGPGTRLTVT.

The rearrangement joins TRBV7-6 to TRBJ2-1; 9 nucleotides agree with TRBD1. CDR3 length equals 14 residues. The ends lost 4 bases at V and 4 bases at J; junction bases unmatched: 2. Germline V lookup: CDR1 SGHVS, CDR2 FNYEAQ. DNA for the CDR3: TGTGCCAGCAGCTGGGGGACAGGGTACAATGAGCAGTTCTTC. Translated: CASSWGTGYNEQFF.

The sample holds a few counts of this clone. The chain links TRBV7-9 to TRBJ2-3; 9 bases fit TRBD1. V was clipped by 4 bases and J by 0 bases; unmatched bases: 2. The CDR3 has 15 residues. Germline CDR1 and CDR2: SEHNR and FQNEAQ (reference sequence). The DNA for the CDR3 is TGTGCCAGCAGCTCCGGGACAGGGAGCACAGATACGCAGTATTTT. Amino acid sequence: CASSSGTGSTDTQYF.

This chain uses TRBV29-1 with TRBJ2-7, with D possibly being TRBD2 (6 bases). The CDR3 is 13 amino acids. CDR1 and CDR2 from the germline V gene are SQVTM and ANQGSEA. CDR3: CSVTGGNFREQYF. CDR3 bases: TGCAGTGTTACTGGCGGGAATTTTCGCGAGCAGTACTTC.

The chain joins TRBV7-9 to TRBJ1-3; D not certain. CDR1 and CDR2 (germline): SEHNR, FQNEAQ (reference sequence). V lost 5 bases and J lost 0, with 8 bases in between. CDR3 length equals 14 residues. The CDR3, as DNA: TGTGCCAGCAGCACCAGAATCTCTGGAAACACCATATATTTT. It is translated as CASSTRISGNTIYF.

The CDR3 DNA sequence: TGCGCCAGCAGCCAAGAGAAGGGGGGGCGAGAGACCCAGTACTTC. Protein sequence: CASSQEKGGRETQYF. The genes are TRBV4-1 and TRBJ2-5; D is possibly TRBD2 (7 bases). CDR1 and CDR2 (germline): MGHRA, YSYEKL. V was clipped by 0 bases and J by 4 bases, with 12 bases between them. The CDR3 has 15 amino acids.

This chain links TRBV7-9 with TRBJ2-1; 8 bases are a match to TRBD1. J was trimmed by 6 bases and V by 5 bases; bases with no gene match: 9. CDR1 and CDR2 (germline): SEHNR, FQNEAQ (reference sequence). CDR3 length equals 15 residues. The CDR3 DNA is TGTGCCAGCAGCCGAAGAGGACAGGGTTCCAATGAGCAGTTCTTC. Residues: CASSRRGQGSNEQFF.

The V gene is TRBV11-2, the J gene TRBJ1-4, with D possibly being TRBD1 (6 bases). From germline, CDR1 is SGHAT and CDR2 FQNNGV. V was cut by 3 bases and J by 12 bases, with 20 bases left in between. The CDR3 contains 15 residues. The DNA for the CDR3 is TGTGCCAGCAGCTTGGGGACATACGCGGGAGGTGAACTGTTTTTT. It is translated as CASSLGTYAGGELFF.

This chain uses TRBV30 with TRBJ1-4, with D maybe TRBD1 (6 bases). Trimming removed 3 bases from V and 7 bases from J, with 15 bases in between. The V gene's germline CDR1 is GTSNPN and CDR2 SVGIG (reference sequence). The CDR3 contains 14 residues. CDR3 DNA: TGTGCCTGGAGGTCCCTGACAGGCTCTGAAAAACTGTTTTTT. It yields the protein CAWRSLTGSEKLFF.

The rearrangement uses TRBV7-9 and TRBJ2-3; TRBD2 aligns across 8 bases. V was clipped by 3 bases and J by 3 bases; unmatched bases: 5. Germline V gene lookup returns CDR1 SEHNR and CDR2 FQNEAQ (reference sequence). This CDR3 region has 15 residues. CDR3 amino acids: CASSFGGARTDTQYF. The CDR3 region has the DNA TGTGCCAGCAGCTTCGGGGGGGCGCGGACAGATACGCAGTATTTT.

V gene TRBV27 combines with J gene TRBJ1-2; D ambiguous. Germline V gene data show CDR1 as MNHEY and CDR2 as SMNVEV (reference sequence). The CDR3 extends over 13 amino acids. V lost 2 bases and J lost 2, with 6 bases in between. DNA for the CDR3: TGTGCCAGCAGTTTAGGCAGAAACTATGGCTACACCTTC. Translation gives CASSLGRNYGYTF.

The chain joins TRBV5-1 to TRBJ2-7; no clear D. The germline gives CDR1 SGHRS, CDR2 YFSETQ. The CDR3 extends over 13 amino acids. The V and J ends lost 1 base and 2 bases respectively, with 7 bases between them. The CDR3 is CASSLTVPYEQYF. CDR3 nucleotides: TGCGCCAGCAGCTTGACGGTACCCTACGAGCAGTACTTC.

The CDR3: CASSYSRDAEAFF. As DNA, the CDR3 is TGTGCCAGCAGTTACTCGCGGGACGCTGAAGCTTTCTTT. V and J are TRBV6-6 and TRBJ1-1; D might be TRBD1 (5 bases). This CDR3 region has 13 residues. V lost 0 bases to trimming and J lost 6 bases, with 8 bases between them. Germline V gives CDR1 MNHNY, CDR2 SVGAGI (reference sequence).

This clone was detected a few times. The chain uses TRBV10-3 and TRBJ2-7; TRBD1 aligns across 7 bases. The CDR3 covers 13 residues. Per germline, CDR1 ENHRY and CDR2 SYGVKD. J gave up 3 bases and V 10 bases, and 9 bases lay outside the gene matches. CDR3 DNA sequence: TGTGCCACCGCAGGGGGAAGGGACTACGAGCAGTACTTC. Protein sequence: CATAGGRDYEQYF.

The V call is TRBV7-6, the J call TRBJ1-4; perhaps TRBD1 as D (5 bases). The CDR3 consists of 13 residues. Trimming took 3 bases from V and 8 from J, leaving 10 bases between them. Germline CDR1 and CDR2: SGHVS and FNYEAQ. The CDR3 region is CASSLGQGEKLFF. CDR3 nucleotides: TGTGCCAGCAGCTTGGGGCAAGGGGAAAAACTGTTTTTT. The whole variable domain, remainder taken from reference TRBV7-6 and TRBJ1-4, is GAGVSQSPRYKVTKRGQDVALRCDPISGHVSLYWYRQALGQGPEFLTYFNYEAQQDKSGLPNDRFSAERPEGSISTLTIQRTEQRDSAMYRCASSLGQGEKLFFGSGTQLSVL.

The chain recombines TRBV5-1 with TRBJ2-7; TRBD1 matches at 9 bases. With V trimmed by 3 bases and J by 7 bases, 5 bases remained unmatched. The CDR3 sequence is 13 residues long. Germline V CDR1 and CDR2: SGHRS, YFSETQ. The chain's CDR3 is CASSSGQGGEQYF. CDR3 DNA sequence: TGCGCCAGCAGCTCGGGACAGGGAGGGGAGCAGTACTTC.

This clone has a handful of counts. The chain joins TRBV6-1 to TRBJ2-1, with TRBD2 matching 7 bases. Losses at the gene ends were 3 bases for V and 5 bases for J; bases not matched to a gene: 16. CDR3 size: 18 residues. Germline V CDR1 and CDR2: MNHNS, SASEGT. CDR3 residues: CASSEAQSSGAYHNEQFF. CDR3 nucleotides: TGTGCCAGCAGTGAGGCCCAGTCCAGCGGGGCGTACCACAATGAGCAGTTCTTC.

The chain uses TRBV21-1 and TRBJ1-2; the DNA was not compared with TRBD1, the D call given in the table. TRBV21-1 is a recognized pseudogene. The length of the CDR3 is 17 residues. CDR3 nucleotide sequence: TGTGCCAGCAGCAGGACCCTTCTGTATCAAGGGGCTTATGGCTACACCTTC. Amino acids: CASSRTLLYQGAYGYTF.

This clone was seen only a few times. The chain combines TRBV9 with TRBJ2-2, with 7 bases aligning to TRBD1. Germline V gene sequence: CDR1 SGDLS, CDR2 YYNGEE. Losses at the gene ends were 4 bases for V and 5 bases for J; bases not matched to a gene: 5. This CDR3 comprises 14 residues. CDR3 DNA sequence: TGTGCCAGCAGCCCGACAGGGATAACCGGGGAGCTGTTTTTT. It specifies CASSPTGITGELFF.

The DNA for the CDR3 is TGTGCCAGCAACCCGGGACTAGCGGGACGAACAGATACGCAGTATTTT. Residues: CASNPGLAGRTDTQYF. The chain recombines TRBV7-8 with TRBJ2-3; 13 nucleotides agree with TRBD2. Trimming at V came to 7 bases and at J to 3 bases, leaving 7 bases not matched to a gene. Germline CDR1 and CDR2: SGHVS and FQNEAQ. CDR3 length: 16 amino acids.

The chain recombines TRBV7-9 with TRBJ1-1; the match to TRBD1 covers 8 bases. With V trimmed by 4 bases and J by 5 bases, 9 bases remained unmatched. The germline V gene has CDR1 SEHNR and CDR2 FQNEAQ (reference sequence). The CDR3 has 15 amino acids. CDR3 coding DNA: TGTGCCAGCAGCTCGACGACAGGGGTGGGGACTGAAGCTTTCTTT. It yields the protein CASSSTTGVGTEAFF.